These 14 T cell receptor beta chains originate from one sample sequenced in a study of shared clonotypes between healthy human individuals. TCRdb keeps only in-frame clones here, not all; method: immunoSEQ multiplex PCR. The sample records about 450,000 clones, approximately 79% being singletons. Sequencing was carried out using PBMCs. The receptors shown here come from a woman in her 40s in good health. Some clones in this sample may be carry-over from other donors' samples.

V usage is TRBV28 and J usage is TRBJ1-2, with 9 positions matching TRBD1. CDR1 MDHEN and CDR2 SYDVKM come from the germline V gene. The CDR3 is 12 amino acids. The V segment lost 6 bases and the J segment 6 bases; nucleotides outside the gene matches: 2. The CDR3 here is CASRWTGDGYTF. Here the CDR3 DNA reads TGTGCCAGCAGATGGACAGGGGATGGCTACACCTTC.

V usage is TRBV5-6 and J usage is TRBJ2-1; 10 bases are shared with TRBD2. In germline, CDR1 is SGHDT, CDR2 YYEEEE. After removal of 4 bases from V and 7 bases from J, the junction contained 11 bases not matched to a gene. The CDR3 is made up of 16 amino acids. CDR3 sequence: CASSDRGTSALNEQFF. Here the CDR3 DNA reads TGTGCCAGCAGCGACCGGGGGACTAGCGCTCTTAATGAGCAGTTCTTC.

The chain has TRBV28 and TRBJ1-5; 8 positions match TRBD1. The V gene end was trimmed by 1 base and the J gene end by 5 bases; junction bases not matched to a gene: 4. The CDR3 has 15 amino acids. Germline CDR1 and CDR2: MDHEN and SYDVKM. The CDR3 DNA reads as TGTGCCAGCAGTTTATCTCCAGGGGGCTATCAGCCCCAGCATTTT. Residues: CASSLSPGGYQPQHF.

The gene calls are TRBV30 and TRBJ2-1, with 8 bases identical to TRBD2. Germline lookup yields CDR1 GTSNPN and CDR2 SVGIG (reference sequence). The CDR3 totals 15 residues. V shed 2 bases, J shed 7 bases, and the junction held 10 bases outside the gene matches. CDR3 sequence: CAWSLREGRWNEQFF. The DNA for the CDR3 is TGTGCCTGGAGTCTACGGGAGGGCCGTTGGAATGAGCAGTTCTTC.

Worth noting for this clone: It differs at one base from a far larger clone, so likely a read error. Other DNA sequences of this sample code for an identical CDR3. The CDR3 coding sequence is TGTGCTAGCCGGGGGGACACTGAAGCTTTCTTT. Residues: CASRGDTEAFF. This chain uses TRBV6-6 with TRBJ1-1, with D maybe TRBD1 (5 bases). CDR1 is MNHNY and CDR2 is SVGAGI in the germline V gene (reference sequence). The length of the CDR3 is 11 residues.

This chain links TRBV27 with TRBJ2-5; the D gene is possibly TRBD2 (6 bases). Trimming left V 6 bases short and J 9 bases short, with 14 bases between. This CDR3 comprises 12 residues. Germline V gene data show CDR1 as MNHEY and CDR2 as SMNVEV (reference sequence). As DNA, the CDR3 is TGTGCCAGCAGGCCACTTCGGGGGTCCCAGTACTTC. It codes for CASRPLRGSQYF.

This chain uses TRBV28 with TRBJ2-2, with D possibly matching TRBD1 (8 bases). V lost 9 bases and J 7 bases, leaving 15 bases between the germline ends. Germline V gene lookup returns CDR1 MDHEN and CDR2 SYDVKM. This CDR3 is built from 13 residues. CDR3 in DNA: TGTGCCAGTCAGTACAGGGGGGGCGGGGAGCTGTTTTTT. This sequence encodes CASQYRGGGELFF.

This clone appeared a few times. The rearrangement joins TRBV4-1 to TRBJ2-1; 7 bases match TRBD2. Per the germline V gene, CDR1 is MGHRA and CDR2 is YSYEKL. This CDR3 has 16 residues. V shed 0 bases and J 7 bases; nucleotides not matched to a gene: 9. CDR3 nucleotides: TGCGCCAGCAGCCAAGAAGTAAAGCGGGGAGGGAATGAGCAGTTCTTC. Encoded protein: CASSQEVKRGGNEQFF.

The chain combines TRBV5-1 with TRBJ1-1, with D unclear. This CDR3 spans 14 amino acids. V dropped 4 bases and J dropped 1 base, with 11 bases sitting between them. Germline loops: CDR1 SGHRS, CDR2 YFSETQ. The CDR3 is CASSPGHGNTEAFF. The CDR3 DNA is TGCGCCAGCAGCCCTGGCCACGGGAACACTGAAGCTTTCTTT.

The rearrangement uses TRBV19 and TRBJ2-7, with 7 positions matching TRBD1. V trimming: 4 bases; J trimming: 3 bases; junction bases outside the gene matches: 3. CDR1 LNHDA and CDR2 SQIVND come from the germline V gene (reference sequence). This CDR3 has 13 amino acids. CDR3 coding DNA: TGTGCCAGTAGTAACGACAGGGACTACGAGCAGTACTTC. As protein: CASSNDRDYEQYF.

The chain uses TRBV5-1 and TRBJ1-4; 9 nucleotides align to TRBD1. Germline lookup yields CDR1 SGHRS and CDR2 YFSETQ. V shed 0 bases and J 10 bases; nucleotides not matched to a gene: 7. The CDR3 consists of 15 residues. DNA for the CDR3: TGCGCCAGCAGCTTGGCCGGGACAGGGAACGTAAAACTGTTTTTT. It codes for CASSLAGTGNVKLFF.

The rearrangement uses TRBV28 and TRBJ2-3; 7 positions agree with TRBD1. After removal of 4 bases from V and 0 bases from J, the junction contained 4 bases not matched to a gene. From germline, CDR1 is MDHEN and CDR2 SYDVKM. There are 15 residues in the CDR3. CDR3 sequence (DNA): TGTGCCAGCAGTTACCGGGACAGTAGCACAGATACGCAGTATTTT. Translated: CASSYRDSSTDTQYF. Full variable domain (remainder filled in from reference TRBV28 and TRBJ2-3): DVKVTQSSRYLVKRTGEKVFLECVQDMDHENMFWYRQDPGLGLRLIYFSYDVKMKEKGDIPEGYSVSREKKERFSLILESASTNQTSMYLCASSYRDSSTDTQYFGPGTRLTVL.

This rearrangement joins TRBV30 to TRBJ2-7, with D possibly TRBD1 on 5 matching bases. Germline V gives CDR1 GTSNPN, CDR2 SVGIG (reference sequence). The CDR3 totals 11 residues. Trimming shortened V by 2 bases and J by 7 bases, and 9 bases separated the two germline ends. CDR3 protein: CAWSQGVEQYF. In nucleotides, the CDR3 is TGTGCCTGGAGTCAAGGGGTTGAGCAGTACTTC.

The gene calls are TRBV9 and TRBJ2-7; TRBD1 matches at 7 bases. This CDR3 is built from 15 residues. Per germline, CDR1 SGDLS and CDR2 YYNGEE. V shed 0 bases, J shed 5 bases, and the junction held 8 bases outside the gene matches. CDR3 nucleotides: TGTGCCAGCAGCGTAGGCCCCTCGACAGGGAACGAGCAGTACTTC. This gives the protein CASSVGPSTGNEQYF.